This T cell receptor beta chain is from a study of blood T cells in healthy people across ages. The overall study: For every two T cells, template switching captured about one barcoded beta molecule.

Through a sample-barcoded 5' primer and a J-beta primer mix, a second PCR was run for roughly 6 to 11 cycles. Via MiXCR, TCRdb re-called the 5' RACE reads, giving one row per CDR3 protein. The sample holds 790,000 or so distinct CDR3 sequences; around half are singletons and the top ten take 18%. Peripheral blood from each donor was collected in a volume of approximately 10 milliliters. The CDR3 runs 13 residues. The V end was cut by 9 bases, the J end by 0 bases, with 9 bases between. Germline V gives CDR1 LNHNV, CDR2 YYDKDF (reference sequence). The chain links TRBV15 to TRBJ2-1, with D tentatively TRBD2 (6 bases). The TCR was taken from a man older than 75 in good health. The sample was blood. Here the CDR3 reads CATWDSSYNEQFF. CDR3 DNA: TGTGCCACTTGGGACTCCTCCTACAATGAGCAGTTCTTC.